Shown below are 4 T cell receptor beta chains from a single sample sequenced in a study of T cells in localized non-small cell lung cancer. Some clones are missing from TCRdb's copy, which holds only in-frame ones; the method was immunoSEQ multiplex PCR. The profile shows some 41,000 clones, about 91% of them singletons. This specimen was PBMCs, taken before any cancer treatment. The origin of the receptors is a woman aged 40 to 75 with stage II lung adenocarcinoma.

The V call is TRBV19, the J call TRBJ1-5, with D unclear. The CDR3 runs to 15 residues. Trimming shortened V by 7 bases and J by 4 bases, and 17 bases separated the two germline ends. In germline, CDR1 is LNHDA, CDR2 SQIVND (reference sequence). For the CDR3, the DNA is TGTGCCAGTACCCCGTTTCCCGGAGGAAATCAGCCCCAGCATTTT. Translated, it gives CASTPFPGGNQPQHF.

The chain is built from TRBV28 and TRBJ2-7; 12 bases align to TRBD2. This CDR3 has 15 residues. CDR1 MDHEN and CDR2 SYDVKM come from the germline V gene. V lost 4 bases and J lost 6; bases outside the gene matches: 7. CDR3 amino acids: CASSWVGTSGPEQYF. CDR3 coding DNA: TGTGCCAGCAGTTGGGTAGGGACTAGCGGGCCCGAGCAGTACTTC.

The rearrangement uses TRBV5-4 and TRBJ2-2; D assignment may be TRBD1 or TRBD2 (5 bases each). This CDR3 spans 16 amino acids. The germline V and J ends were trimmed by 2 bases and 0 bases, with 11 bases remaining between them. The germline V gene has CDR1 SGHNT and CDR2 YYREEE (reference sequence). DNA for the CDR3: TGTGCCAGCAGCTTAGGTCAGGGACCGAACACCGGGGAGCTGTTTTTT. Translated, it gives CASSLGQGPNTGELFF.

Worth noting for this clone: Other DNA sequences within the sample encode an identical CDR3. J is TRBJ1-5 and V is TRBV29-1, with 8 bases lining up with TRBD1. The CDR3 runs 13 residues. CDR1 and CDR2 (germline): SQVTM, ANQGSEA. V gave up 4 bases and J gave up 3 bases; unmatched junction bases: 2. CDR3 region: CSVATGVNQPQHF. The CDR3 DNA reads TGCAGCGTTGCGACAGGGGTCAATCAGCCCCAGCATTTT.